Listed below are T cell receptor beta chains from one sample, sequenced in a study of shared clonotypes between healthy human individuals. Measured with immunoSEQ multiplex PCR; TCRdb has only the in-frame clones, and not every one. Among about 1 million clones listed, 65% to 80% were seen once. Sequencing input: memory CD4+ T cells sorted from blood. These receptors were collected from a young man in good health. CDR3s include the opening cysteine and the closing phenylalanine or tryptophan. D genes are given only for firm matches. A clone size is listed for some rows: how often the clone was seen (once, few, many), or a class if it is expanded.

v_gene	len	abundance	d_gene	j_gene	CDR3aa	CDR3nt
TRBV7-6	13	NA	NA	TRBJ2-3	CASSSPSTDTQYF	TGTGCCAGCAGCTCCCCTAGCACAGATACGCAGTATTTT
TRBV29-1	14	NA	TRBD1	TRBJ1-2	CSVELYQGEYGYTF	TGCAGCGTTGAATTATATCAGGGGGAATATGGCTACACCTTC
TRBV10-3	14	NA	TRBD1	TRBJ1-6	CASQGAPANSPLHF	TGTGCCAGTCAGGGGGCGCCTGCTAATTCACCCCTCCACTTT
TRBV7-9	13	NA	NA	TRBJ1-2	CASSPTGNYGYTF	TGTGCCAGCAGCCCAACAGGGAACTATGGCTACACCTTC
TRBV9	15	NA	TRBD1	TRBJ2-3	CASSVGPGTADTQYF	TGTGCCAGCAGCGTAGGCCCAGGGACAGCAGATACGCAGTATTTT
TRBV6-6	16	NA	NA	TRBJ1-5	CASSYPDRINNQPQHF	TGTGCCAGCAGTTACCCCGACAGGATAAACAATCAGCCCCAGCATTTT
TRBV5-6	13	NA	NA	TRBJ1-1	CASSVGRVRFWLF	TGTGCCAGCAGCGTTGGGAGGGTACGGTTCTGGCTCTTT
TRBV12-5	16	NA	TRBD2	TRBJ2-3	CASGPPRGGATDTQYF	TGTGCTAGTGGTCCCCCCCGCGGGGGTGCCACAGATACGCAGTATTTT
TRBV2	14	NA	TRBD1	TRBJ1-6	CASSRAGGDSPLHF	TGTGCCAGCAGTCGGGCAGGGGGTGATTCACCCCTCCACTTT
TRBV7-2	13	few	NA	TRBJ1-5	CASSSAVNQPQHF	TGTGCCAGTTCGTCGGCGGTAAATCAGCCCCAGCATTTT
TRBV5-1	15	once	NA	TRBJ2-6	CASSLRSLGANVLTF	TGCGCCAGCAGCTTGCGGAGTCTGGGGGCCAACGTCCTGACTTTC
TRBV10-3	12	NA	NA	TRBJ2-7	CAISPSSYEQYF	TGTGCCATCAGCCCCTCGAGCTACGAGCAGTACTTC
TRBV27	13	NA	NA	TRBJ1-3	CASRSPGGNTIYF	TGTGCCAGCAGGTCCCCAGGGGGAAACACCATATATTTT
TRBV5-4	14	NA	TRBD1	TRBJ2-5	CASSSKGQQETQYF	TGTGCCAGCAGCTCAAAGGGACAGCAAGAGACCCAGTACTTC
TRBV6-5	11	NA	TRBD2	TRBJ2-5	CASGGDGTQYF	TGTGCCAGCGGGGGGGATGGGACCCAGTACTTC
TRBV6-6	14	NA	NA	TRBJ1-1	CASSYSGQKPEAFF	TGTGCCAGCAGTTACTCAGGCCAGAAGCCTGAAGCTTTCTTT
TRBV11-2	14	NA	NA	TRBJ2-3	CASSLGRTTDTQYF	TGTGCCAGCAGCTTAGGTAGGACCACAGATACGCAGTATTTT
TRBV2	13	NA	NA	TRBJ2-2	CASSEPYTGELFF	TGTGCCAGCAGTGAACCCTACACCGGGGAGCTGTTTTTT
TRBV14	12	NA	TRBD1	TRBJ2-7	CASSHRGYEQYF	TGTGCCAGCAGCCACAGGGGGTACGAGCAGTACTTC
TRBV7-2	13	NA	NA	TRBJ2-5	CASSPFGVKTQYF	TGTGCCAGCAGTCCGTTCGGGGTAAAGACCCAGTACTTC
TRBV7-9	13	once	NA	TRBJ2-7	CASSIQGGNEQYF	TGTGCCAGCAGCATACAGGGTGGTAACGAGCAGTACTTC
TRBV5-1	13	NA	NA	TRBJ1-2	CASSLDRVEGYTF	TGCGCCAGCAGCTTGGACAGGGTAGAAGGCTACACCTTC
TRBV30	13	NA	NA	TRBJ1-2	CAWSVGRDYGYTF	TGTGCCTGGAGTGTGGGCAGAGACTATGGCTACACCTTC
TRBV27	14	NA	NA	TRBJ1-2	CASSLSGNTYGYTF	TGTGCCAGCAGTTTATCTGGGAACACCTATGGCTACACCTTC
TRBV10-3	15	NA	NA	TRBJ1-4	CATQAAITGDEKLFF	TGTGCCACTCAAGCGGCCATCACGGGGGATGAAAAACTGTTTTTT
TRBV6-6	14	many	TRBD1	TRBJ1-6	CASRPTGTHSPLHF	TGTGCCAGCAGGCCGACAGGGACACATTCACCCCTCCACTTT
TRBV10-3	17	NA	TRBD2	TRBJ2-3	CAISESDSGGGTDTQYF	TGTGCCATCAGTGAGTCGGATAGCGGGGGCGGCACAGATACGCAGTATTTT
TRBV5-4	15	NA	TRBD1	TRBJ1-2	CASSRRDRKSYGYTF	TGTGCCAGCAGTCGGAGGGACAGAAAATCCTATGGCTACACCTTC
TRBV28	13	NA	TRBD1	TRBJ1-3	CASRDRAGNTIYF	TGTGCCAGCAGAGACAGGGCTGGAAACACCATATATTTT
TRBV7-9	16	NA	TRBD1	TRBJ1-4	CASSALQGAGNEKLFF	TGTGCCAGCAGCGCATTACAGGGGGCTGGTAATGAAAAACTGTTTTTT
TRBV6-4	15	NA	TRBD2	TRBJ2-1	CASSALAGEMNEQFF	TGTGCCAGCAGTGCACTAGCGGGAGAAATGAATGAGCAGTTCTTC
TRBV29-1	15	NA	NA	TRBJ2-3	CSTLGAPTGIDTQYF	TGCAGCACCCTGGGGGCTCCTACAGGGATCGATACGCAGTATTTT
TRBV7-2	15	few	NA	TRBJ2-5	CASSLQDRSQETQYF	TGTGCCAGCAGCCTACAAGACAGATCCCAAGAGACCCAGTACTTC
TRBV10-1	13	NA	NA	TRBJ2-2	CASSRGATGELFF	TGCGCCAGCAGTCGAGGGGCCACCGGGGAGCTGTTTTTT
TRBV6-1	11	NA	NA	TRBJ1-2	CASTPGYGYTF	TGTGCCAGCACCCCAGGCTATGGCTACACCTTC
TRBV10-1	14	NA	NA	TRBJ2-3	CASSETPQQSTQYF	TGCGCCAGCAGTGAGACTCCACAACAGTCTACGCAGTATTTT
TRBV18	15	NA	NA	TRBJ2-6	CASSPLGSGANVLTF	TGTGCCAGCTCACCGCTGGGCTCTGGGGCCAACGTCCTGACTTTC
TRBV18	13	once	TRBD2	TRBJ2-7	CASSPGLAGEQYF	TGTGCCAGCTCCCCAGGACTAGCGGGCGAGCAGTACTTC
TRBV7-2	13	NA	NA	TRBJ2-5	CASSYGSGETQYF	TGTGCCAGCAGCTACGGGAGCGGGGAGACCCAGTACTTC
TRBV5-1	13	NA	NA	TRBJ2-5	CASSFSGEETQYF	TGCGCCAGCAGCTTTTCCGGGGAGGAGACCCAGTACTTC
TRBV19	14	NA	NA	TRBJ1-5	CATSRGRGNQPQHF	TGTGCCACCTCACGGGGTCGTGGAAATCAGCCCCAGCATTTT
TRBV10-1	14	NA	NA	TRBJ2-3	CASSDQRTEDTQYF	TGCGCCAGCAGTGACCAACGGACAGAAGATACGCAGTATTTT
TRBV18	19	NA	TRBD1	TRBJ2-7	CASSTKGQGSPRASYEQYF	TGTGCCAGCTCAACGAAAGGACAGGGGTCACCTCGGGCGTCCTACGAGCAGTACTTC
TRBV15	13	NA	NA	TRBJ2-1	CATSREPRDEQFF	TGTGCCACCAGCAGAGAGCCCAGGGATGAGCAGTTCTTC
TRBV30	13	NA	TRBD1	TRBJ2-7	CAWSRDRGYEQYF	TGTGCCTGGAGTCGGGACAGGGGTTACGAGCAGTACTTC
TRBV6-5	14	NA	NA	TRBJ2-3	CASSRGRSTDTQYF	TGTGCCAGCAGCCGGGGACGGAGCACAGATACGCAGTATTTT
TRBV18	14	NA	NA	TRBJ2-7	CASSPLQGSYEQYF	TGTGCCAGCTCACCACTTCAGGGGTCCTACGAGCAGTACTTC
TRBV5-6	15	NA	NA	TRBJ1-1	CASSLDGLSNTEAFF	TGTGCCAGCAGCTTGGACGGACTATCGAACACTGAAGCTTTCTTT